The sample holds one count of the clone carrying this TCR beta chain. Its antigen is not known. Method: immunoSEQ multiplex PCR; TCRdb's copy keeps in-frame clones and lacks some. The table has some 25,000 clones, over 95% seen once; the top ten hold roughly 9.1%. The entry originates in a study of T cells in tuberculosis. Whole-study context: The T cells targeted glucose monomycolate, a mycobacterial lipid, via CD1B.

Study results and caveats: A GMM-specific repertoire classifier reached roughly 90% accuracy, AUROC about 0.87.

V gave up 1 base and J gave up 0 bases, with 10 bases separating them. The CDR3 runs to 15 residues. Germline lookup yields CDR1 SGHDN and CDR2 FVKESK. The sample was PBMCs. V is TRBV14 and J is TRBJ2-7; no clear D. This receptor was obtained from a donor between 5 and 29 years old with latent tuberculosis or without tuberculosis infection. CDR3 in DNA: TGTGCCAGCAGCCAAGGGTACAGTCTCTCCTACGAGCAGTACTTC. This encodes CASSQGYSLSYEQYF.